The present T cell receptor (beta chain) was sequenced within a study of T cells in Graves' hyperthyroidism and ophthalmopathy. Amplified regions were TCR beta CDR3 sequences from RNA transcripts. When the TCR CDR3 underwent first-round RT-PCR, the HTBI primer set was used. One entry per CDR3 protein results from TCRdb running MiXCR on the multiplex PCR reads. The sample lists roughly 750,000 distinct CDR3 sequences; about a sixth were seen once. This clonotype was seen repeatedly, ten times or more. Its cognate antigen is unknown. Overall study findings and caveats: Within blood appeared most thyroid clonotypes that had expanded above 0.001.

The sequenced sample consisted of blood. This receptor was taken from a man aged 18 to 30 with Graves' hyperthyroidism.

CDR3 bases: TGTGCCAGCTCACCACCAGGGGGGAATCAGCCCCAGCATTTT. Translated, it gives CASSPPGGNQPQHF. The rearrangement links TRBV18 to TRBJ1-5, with D perhaps matching TRBD1 (6 bases). The germline V gene has CDR1 KGHSH and CDR2 LQKENI. There are 14 residues in the CDR3. Trimming pared 0 bases from V and 4 bases from J, leaving 7 bases between.